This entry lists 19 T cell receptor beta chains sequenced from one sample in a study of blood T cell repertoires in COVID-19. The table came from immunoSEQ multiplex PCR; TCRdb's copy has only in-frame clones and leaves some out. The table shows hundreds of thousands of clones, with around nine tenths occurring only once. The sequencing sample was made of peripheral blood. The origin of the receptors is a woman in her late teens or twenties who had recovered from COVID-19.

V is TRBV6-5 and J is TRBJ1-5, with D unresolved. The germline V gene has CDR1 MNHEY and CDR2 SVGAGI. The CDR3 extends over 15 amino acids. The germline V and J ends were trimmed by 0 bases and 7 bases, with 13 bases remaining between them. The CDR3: CASSYSVGVDQPQHF. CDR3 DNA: TGTGCCAGCAGTTACTCGGTCGGAGTCGACCAGCCCCAGCATTTT.

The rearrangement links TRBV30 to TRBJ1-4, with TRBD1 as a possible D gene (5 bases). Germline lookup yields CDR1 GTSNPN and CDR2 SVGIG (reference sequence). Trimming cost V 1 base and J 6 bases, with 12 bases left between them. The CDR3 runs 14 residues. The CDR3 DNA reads TGTGCCTGGAGTGGAGACAGTTATTATGAAAAACTGTTTTTT. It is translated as CAWSGDSYYEKLFF.

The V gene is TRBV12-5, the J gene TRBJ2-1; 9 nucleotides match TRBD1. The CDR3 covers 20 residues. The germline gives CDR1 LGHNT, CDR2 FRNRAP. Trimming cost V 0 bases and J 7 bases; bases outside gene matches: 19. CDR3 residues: CASGLVLFGQGRLERNEQFF. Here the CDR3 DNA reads TGTGCTAGTGGTTTGGTATTATTCGGACAGGGGAGGTTGGAGCGTAATGAGCAGTTCTTC.

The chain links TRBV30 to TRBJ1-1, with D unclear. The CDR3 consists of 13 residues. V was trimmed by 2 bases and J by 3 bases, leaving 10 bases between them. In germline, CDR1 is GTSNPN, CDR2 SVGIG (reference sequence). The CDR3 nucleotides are TGTGCCTGGAGTCCAACGCTAGACACTGAAGCTTTCTTT. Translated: CAWSPTLDTEAFF.

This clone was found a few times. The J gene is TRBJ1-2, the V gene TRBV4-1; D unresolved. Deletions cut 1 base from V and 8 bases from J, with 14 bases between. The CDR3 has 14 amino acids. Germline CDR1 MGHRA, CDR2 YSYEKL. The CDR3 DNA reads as TGCGCCAGCAGCCAAGGTGTGGGGAGAGAGGGCTACACCTTC. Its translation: CASSQGVGREGYTF.

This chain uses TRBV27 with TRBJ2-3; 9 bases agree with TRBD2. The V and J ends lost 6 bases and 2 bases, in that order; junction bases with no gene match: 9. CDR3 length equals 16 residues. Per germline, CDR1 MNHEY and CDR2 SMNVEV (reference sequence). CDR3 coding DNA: TGTGCCAGCAGCAACTCACTAGCGGGTGTCACAGATACGCAGTATTTT. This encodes CASSNSLAGVTDTQYF.

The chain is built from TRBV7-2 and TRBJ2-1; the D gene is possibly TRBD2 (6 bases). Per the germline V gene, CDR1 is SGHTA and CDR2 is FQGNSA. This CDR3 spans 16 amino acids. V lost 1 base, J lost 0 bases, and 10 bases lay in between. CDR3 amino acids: CASSLVRGSSYNEQFF. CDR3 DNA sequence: TGTGCCAGCAGCTTAGTACGGGGGAGCTCCTACAATGAGCAGTTCTTC.

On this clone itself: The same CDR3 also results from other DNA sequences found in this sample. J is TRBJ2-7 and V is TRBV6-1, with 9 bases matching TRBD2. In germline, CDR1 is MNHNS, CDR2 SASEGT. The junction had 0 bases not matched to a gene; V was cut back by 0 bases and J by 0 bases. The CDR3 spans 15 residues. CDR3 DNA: TGTGCCAGCAGTGAAGCTAGCGGGAGCTCCTACGAGCAGTACGTC. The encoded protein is CASSEASGSSYEQYV.

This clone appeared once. In DNA, the CDR3 is TGTGCCAGCAGCGCGGGGGGCAGGGTAAGGACAGATACGCAGTATTTT. Protein sequence: CASSAGGRVRTDTQYF. The genes are TRBV9 and TRBJ2-3, with D maybe TRBD2 (7 bases). CDR3 length equals 16 residues. The germline CDR1 and CDR2 sequences are SGDLS and YYNGEE. V lost 3 bases and J lost 3, with 17 bases in between.

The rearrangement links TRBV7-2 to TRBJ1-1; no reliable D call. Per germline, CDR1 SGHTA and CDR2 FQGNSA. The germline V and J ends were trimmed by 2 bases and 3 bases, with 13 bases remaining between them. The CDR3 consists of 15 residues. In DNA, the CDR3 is TGTGCCAGCAGCTTAATGAGGGCCCGGGACACTGAAGCTTTCTTT. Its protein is CASSLMRARDTEAFF.

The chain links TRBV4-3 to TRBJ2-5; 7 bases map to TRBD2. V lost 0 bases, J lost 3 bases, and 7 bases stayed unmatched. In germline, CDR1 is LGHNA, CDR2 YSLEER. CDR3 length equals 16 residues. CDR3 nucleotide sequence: TGCGCCAGCAGCCAAGAAAGGTCCCTAGCGGAAGAGACCCAGTACTTC. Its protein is CASSQERSLAEETQYF.

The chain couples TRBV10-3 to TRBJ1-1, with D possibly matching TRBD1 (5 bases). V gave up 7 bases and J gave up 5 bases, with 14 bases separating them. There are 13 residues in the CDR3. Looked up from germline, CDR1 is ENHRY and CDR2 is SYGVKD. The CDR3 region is CAITGRGGTEAFF. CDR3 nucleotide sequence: TGTGCCATCACGGGAAGGGGAGGAACTGAAGCTTTCTTT.

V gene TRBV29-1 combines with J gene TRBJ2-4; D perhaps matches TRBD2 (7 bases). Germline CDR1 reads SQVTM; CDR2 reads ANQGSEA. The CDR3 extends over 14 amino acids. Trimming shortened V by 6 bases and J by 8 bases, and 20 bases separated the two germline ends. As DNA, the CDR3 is TGCAGCGTGCCGGGGGGCGGTTCATTCGACATTCAGTACTTC. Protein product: CSVPGGGSFDIQYF.

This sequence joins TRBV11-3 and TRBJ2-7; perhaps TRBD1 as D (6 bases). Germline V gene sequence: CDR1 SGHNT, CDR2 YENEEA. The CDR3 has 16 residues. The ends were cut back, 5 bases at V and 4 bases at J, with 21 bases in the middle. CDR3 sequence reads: CASSPSVSGARYEQYV. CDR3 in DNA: TGTGCCAGCAGCCCAAGCGTATCAGGGGCTCGGTACGAGCAGTACGTC.

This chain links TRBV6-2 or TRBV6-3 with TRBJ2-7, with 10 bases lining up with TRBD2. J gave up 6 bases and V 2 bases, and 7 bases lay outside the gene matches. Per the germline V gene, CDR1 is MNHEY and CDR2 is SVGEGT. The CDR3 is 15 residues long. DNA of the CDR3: TGTGCCAGCAGTTACGCCGCTAGCGGGAGAACCGAGCAGTACGTC. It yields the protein CASSYAASGRTEQYV.

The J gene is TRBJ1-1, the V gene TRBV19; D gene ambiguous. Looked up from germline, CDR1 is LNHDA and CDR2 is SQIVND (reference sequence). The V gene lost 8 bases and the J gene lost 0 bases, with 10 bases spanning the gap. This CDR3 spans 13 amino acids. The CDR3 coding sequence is TGTGCCAGTTTTGCGGAAATGAACACTGAAGCTTTCTTT. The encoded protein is CASFAEMNTEAFF.

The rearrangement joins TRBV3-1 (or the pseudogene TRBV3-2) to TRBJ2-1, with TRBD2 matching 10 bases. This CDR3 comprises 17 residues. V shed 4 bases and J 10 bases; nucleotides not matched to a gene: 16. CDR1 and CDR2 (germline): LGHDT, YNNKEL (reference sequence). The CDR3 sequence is CASSPQLLAGTPYEQFF. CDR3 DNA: TGTGCCAGCAGCCCCCAATTACTAGCGGGAACCCCCTACGAGCAGTTCTTC.

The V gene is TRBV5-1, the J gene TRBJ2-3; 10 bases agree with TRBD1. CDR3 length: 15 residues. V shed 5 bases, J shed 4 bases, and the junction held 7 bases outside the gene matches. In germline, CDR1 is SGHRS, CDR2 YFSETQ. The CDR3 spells CASSSGDRGPDTQYF. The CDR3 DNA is TGCGCCAGCAGTTCTGGGGACAGGGGACCAGATACGCAGTATTTT.

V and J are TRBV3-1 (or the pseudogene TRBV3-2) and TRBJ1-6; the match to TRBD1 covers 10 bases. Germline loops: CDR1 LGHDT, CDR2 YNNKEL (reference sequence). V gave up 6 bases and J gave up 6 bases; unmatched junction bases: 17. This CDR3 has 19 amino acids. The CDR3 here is CASSPRRDRGTCPNSPLHF. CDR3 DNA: TGTGCCAGCAGTCCCCGGCGGGACAGGGGAACCTGCCCTAATTCACCCCTCCACTTT.